This T cell receptor (beta chain) was documented in a study of blood T cell repertoires in COVID-19 (dated by TCRdb to the early 2020s). In the study overall: The collaborator samples originated in the United States, Italy and Spain and spanned the acute and convalescent phases of COVID-19. The repertoires were released in a freely available public database meant as a resource for research on the immune response to SARS-CoV-2. A de-identified subject ID, COVID-19 status, age in years and sex were almost always included in the sample metadata. Samples were obtained from the ongoing ImmuneRACE study (first 160 participants) and from 1,254 subjects provided by 6 global collaborators. The dataset comprised deeply sampled blood TCRbeta repertoires from subjects exposed to, actively infected with, or recovered from COVID-19. The material from the prospective study consisted of cDNA or gDNA derived from T cells, B-cell-depleted T cells, or PBMCs. Where available, HLA class I and class II types were obtained from metadata supplied by the sample provider rather than from assay-based typing.

About this clone: Its antigen is currently not known. Per-nucleotide qualities are absent, and no much larger clonotype sits a single base away.

General study outcomes and caveats: The amount of clinical and demographic metadata varied by source and participant and was provided uncurated.

Participants in the prospective study were aged 18 to 89 years, lived in under 30 United States geographic areas, and enrolled through a virtual design. Cohort assignment in the prospective study relied on participant-reported clinical history from a screening survey and a study questionnaire. In the prospective study, whole blood, serum and a nasopharyngeal or oropharyngeal swab were collected from each participant by mobile phlebotomists. Over an approximately 2-month period, participants in the prospective study had the option of providing additional blood draws and questionnaires. Blood samples from the prospective study were shipped frozen or at room temperature prior to DNA extraction. The CDR3, cysteine through phenylalanine, is 14 amino acids long. Only the CDR3 DNA is retained, 42 bases long and in frame from the first base. The germline V end is reduced by 3 bases and the J end by 1 base; junction bases left unmatched: 2. CDR1 is given as SGHNT and CDR2 as YYREEE, both from the germline V gene (reference sequence).

The immunoSEQ Assay, a bias-controlled multiplex PCR, was used to amplify TCRbeta CDR3 regions from genomic DNA. In the source study's methods: The number of nucleated cells in each sample was estimated by amplification of reference gene primers within the assay. Sequence reads were collapsed and filtered to measure the absolute abundance of every unique TCRbeta CDR3 rearrangement. Productive Simpson clonality was computed per sample as the square root of Simpson's diversity index over productive rearrangements. TCRdb mirrors the immuneACCESS table, restricted to in-frame sequences. Some clones are absent from its copies; in checked studies, under half trace to an unresolved V gene, and the reason for the others is unknown. That table is the source of V, J and clone size, and D and trimming were worked out from the DNA. The sample has under 200,000 clones on record, over 70% of them singletons. 5.6% of the sample is taken by the ten largest.

The sequencing input was PBMCs or T cells enriched from blood (not recorded which). Recombination joined TRBV5-4 with TRBJ2-3; TRBD1 matches 7 bases in the middle. This TCR was recovered from a woman between 40 and 50 years old with acute COVID-19. The nucleotide sequence is TGTGCCAGCAGCTCAACAGGGGGCACAGATACGCAGTATTTT. Its coded protein is CASSSTGGTDTQYF. The reference TRBV5-4 and TRBJ2-3 proteins fill in what lies around the CDR3, so the full variable domain reads ETGVTQSPTHLIKTRGQQVTLRCSSQSGHNTVSWYQQALGQGPQFIFQYYREEENGRGNFPPRFSGLQFPNYSSELNVNALELDDSALYLCASSSTGGTDTQYFGPGTRLTVL.